This T cell receptor beta chain was sequenced in a study of blood T cells in healthy people across ages. The use of a sample-barcoded 5' primer and a J-beta primer mix characterized a second PCR of roughly 7 to 11 cycles. Each cDNA molecule received a tag from a template-switch adaptor that had 12 random nucleotides. Via MiXCR, TCRdb re-called the 5' RACE reads, giving one row per CDR3 protein. The sample includes approximately 670,000 distinct CDR3 sequences, roughly 43% of them seen just once. The individuals who served as donors were healthy Caucasians living in Russia, aged roughly 6 to 100. Investigators took 8.5 to 10 milliliters of peripheral blood from every donor. The CDR3 covers 14 residues. The germline V gene has CDR1 GTSNPN and CDR2 SVGIG (reference sequence). Losses at the gene ends were 4 bases for V and 4 bases for J; bases not matched to a gene: 9.

The receptor was isolated from a man aged 80 or over in good health. The sequenced material came from blood. This chain connects TRBV30 to TRBJ1-2; 7 bases align to TRBD1. CDR3 protein: CAWNVQGISYGYTF. CDR3 nucleotides: TGTGCCTGGAACGTACAGGGGATAAGCTATGGCTACACCTTC.